A single sample is the source of the 21 T cell receptor beta chains below, sequenced in a study of blood T cells in healthy people across ages. Using a J-beta primer mix together with a sample-barcoded 5' primer, a second PCR was run for roughly 7 to 12 cycles. TCRdb reprocessed the 5' RACE reads via MiXCR and lists one record per CDR3 protein. The sample gives around 1,000,000 distinct CDR3 sequences, under 30% of which show up once; around 0.75% is in the top ten. A further study also used this sample, focusing on T cells of mothers and their children.

Sequenced input: blood. The source of these receptors is a girl aged 2-10 years in good health.

A few counts support this clonotype. This chain uses TRBV28 with TRBJ2-5; 11 bases match TRBD2. The last part of the DNA fits TRBJ2-1 better; the J call may be wrong. The CDR3 totals 14 residues. The germline V gene encodes CDR1 MDHEN and CDR2 SYDVKM. The DNA of the CDR3 is TGTGCCAGCAGTAGGACTAGCGGGTATCTGGAGCAGTTCTTC. Encoded protein: CASSRTSGYLEQFF.

The chain carries TRBV28 and TRBJ2-7, with D possibly TRBD1 on 5 matching bases. The CDR3 spans 11 residues. Germline V gene data show CDR1 as MDHEN and CDR2 as SYDVKM. Trimming cost V 8 bases and J 5 bases, with 10 bases left between them. The CDR3 loop is CASGFRDEQYF. In nucleotides, the CDR3 is TGTGCCAGCGGATTCAGGGACGAGCAGTACTTC.

The CDR3 bases are TGCAGTGCTAGTCCTGTGACAGGGGCCTACGAGCAGTACTTC. Its translation: CSASPVTGAYEQYF. The chain joins TRBV20-1 to TRBJ2-5; 8 bases are shared with TRBD1. The better agreement between TRBJ2-7 and the DNA end casts doubt on the J call. Germline V gives CDR1 DFQATT, CDR2 SNEGSKA (reference sequence). This CDR3 has 14 amino acids.

In its sample, this clonotype was seen a few times. The J gene is TRBJ2-5, the V gene TRBV7-2; D is undetermined. Trimming left V 1 base short and J 2 bases short, with 14 bases between. The CDR3 contains 16 residues. CDR1 and CDR2 from the germline V gene are SGHTA and FQGNSA. The CDR3 sequence: CASSLGIPFFQETQYF. The DNA for the CDR3 is TGTGCCAGCAGCTTAGGGATCCCTTTTTTTCAAGAGACCCAGTACTTC.

This clonotype turned up a few times. Here the CDR3 reads CASSVAPGVVDAEAFF. The CDR3, as DNA: TGTGCCAGCAGCGTTGCCCCGGGGGTCGTTGACGCTGAAGCTTTCTTT. The chain carries TRBV7-9 and TRBJ1-1; D may be TRBD1 (5 bases). Trimming removed 5 bases at V and 6 bases at J, with 22 bases between. The CDR3 has 16 amino acids. Germline CDR1 is SEHNR and CDR2 is FQNEAQ (reference sequence).

The gene calls are TRBV6-6 and TRBJ2-5; D unresolved. Germline-derived CDR1 and CDR2 are MNHNY and SVGAGI (reference sequence). Trimming shortened V by 1 base and J by 5 bases, and 8 bases separated the two germline ends. The CDR3 has 13 residues. CDR3 nucleotides: TGTGCCAGCAGTTACTGGCTCTTGGAGACCCAGTACTTC. This gives the protein CASSYWLLETQYF.

In this sample, this clonotype turned up a few times. This chain joins TRBV27 and TRBJ1-5, with no clear D. The CDR3 totals 15 residues. Trimming took 5 bases from V and 2 from J, leaving 13 bases between them. Germline CDR1 and CDR2: MNHEY and SMNVEV (reference sequence). The CDR3 DNA is TGTGCCAGCAGTCCCTTTGAGCCGCGCAATCAGCCCCAGCATTTT. This translates into CASSPFEPRNQPQHF.

This clonotype was observed a handful of times. J is TRBJ2-2 and V is TRBV4-1; D is undetermined. This CDR3 is built from 13 residues. Trimming removed 1 base from V and 9 bases from J, with 9 bases in between. From germline, CDR1 is MGHRA and CDR2 YSYEKL. The CDR3 loop is CASSQVGGRELFF. The DNA for the CDR3 is TGCGCCAGCAGCCAAGTGGGTGGCCGGGAGCTGTTTTTT.

This clonotype turned up a few times. The CDR3 carries no conserved terminal phenylalanine or tryptophan, so it likely arises from a read error. The chain recombines TRBV12-3 or TRBV12-4 with TRBJ1-1, with 7 nucleotides matching TRBD1. The V and J ends lost 5 bases and 4 bases, in that order; junction bases with no gene match: 4. There are 13 residues in the CDR3. The CDR3 here is CASSPTGSTEAFL. The CDR3 nucleotides read TGTGCCAGCAGTCCGACAGGGAGCACTGAAGCTTTCCTT.

The chain uses TRBV4-1 and TRBJ2-5; possible D gene TRBD1, 5 bases. The assigned J gene may be wrong: the sequence end matches TRBJ2-7 better. Germline V gene lookup returns CDR1 MGHRA and CDR2 YSYEKL. The CDR3 is 13 residues long. The CDR3 nucleotides read TGCGCCAGCAGCTATTCCCAGGGAAACGAGCAGTACTTC. This translates into CASSYSQGNEQYF.

This clonotype was found a few times. This chain connects TRBV6-6 to TRBJ1-2; maybe TRBD1 (5 bases). V was clipped by 11 bases and J by 3 bases, with 16 bases between them. The CDR3 length is 13 residues. Germline assignment: CDR1 MNHNY and CDR2 SVGAGI (reference sequence). CDR3 sequence: CAVPQGMDYGYTF. CDR3 in DNA: TGTGCCGTCCCGCAGGGTATGGACTATGGCTACACCTTC.

V gene TRBV12-3 or TRBV12-4 combines with J gene TRBJ2-5, with 10 bases lining up with TRBD1. This CDR3 has 15 residues. The J segment lost 6 bases and the V segment lost 5 bases, leaving 9 bases of the junction unmatched. Written as DNA, the CDR3 is TGTGCCAGCAGTACCCGGGACAGGGGTTTAAAGACCCAGTACTTC. Translating it yields CASSTRDRGLKTQYF.

The chain carries TRBV15 and TRBJ1-1, with no clear D. Germline loops: CDR1 LNHNV, CDR2 YYDKDF (reference sequence). CDR3 size: 13 residues. Trimming pared 8 bases from V and 0 bases from J, leaving 10 bases between. CDR3 in DNA: TGTGCCACCGGGGTAGGAATGAACACTGAAGCTTTCTTT. Protein: CATGVGMNTEAFF.

The V call is TRBV6-2 or TRBV6-3, the J call TRBJ2-7; D is ambiguous. The CDR3 has 13 residues. The ends were cut back, 4 bases at V and 8 bases at J, with 15 bases in the middle. Germline V gene lookup returns CDR1 MNHEY and CDR2 SVGEGT. The CDR3 here is CASSSNFLEKQYF. The CDR3 DNA reads as TGTGCCAGCAGTTCCAATTTCCTGGAGAAGCAGTACTTC.

This clonotype occurred a few times. The genes are TRBV2 and TRBJ2-5; 9 nucleotides match TRBD1. The J call may be mistaken, given a closer DNA end match to TRBJ2-7. The CDR3 runs 14 residues. Germline CDR1 and CDR2: SNHLY and FYNNEI. The CDR3 protein is CASSGDRVVYEQYF. DNA for the CDR3: TGTGCCAGCAGTGGGGACAGGGTAGTGTACGAGCAGTACTTC.

This clonotype turned up a few times. V usage is TRBV3-1 and J usage is TRBJ1-5, with 11 bases matching TRBD1. V was pared by 1 base and J by 7 bases, with 12 bases of the junction left unmatched. Per germline, CDR1 LGHDT and CDR2 YNNKEL (reference sequence). CDR3 length equals 18 residues. CDR3 in amino acids: CASSQGLPGQGGNQPQHF. Here the CDR3 DNA reads TGTGCCAGCAGCCAAGGTTTACCGGGACAGGGGGGAAACCAGCCCCAGCATTTT.

The table lists this clonotype with many counts. The chain carries TRBV7-2 and TRBJ2-5; 7 positions agree with TRBD2. CDR1 SGHTA and CDR2 FQGNSA come from the germline V gene. J was trimmed by 3 bases and V by 1 base; bases with no gene match: 11. CDR3 size: 17 residues. The CDR3 coding sequence is TGTGCCAGCAGCTTAGTCTTCGCGGGGGTCCCGAAAGAGACCCAGTACTTC. Protein: CASSLVFAGVPKETQYF.

This clonotype was observed a few times. The chain employs TRBV20-1 and TRBJ2-5, with TRBD2 matching 7 bases. Judging by the DNA end, TRBJ2-1 fits better; the J call may be wrong. The CDR3 loop spans 12 amino acids. CDR1 and CDR2 from the germline V gene are DFQATT and SNEGSKA (reference sequence). The CDR3 nucleotides are TGCAGTGCTTGGACTAGGCTGGGGGGGCAGTTCTTC. Translated, it gives CSAWTRLGGQFF.

The V and J genes are TRBV24-1 and TRBJ2-4, with D uncertain. The V end was cut by 0 bases, the J end by 7 bases, with 3 bases between. Per germline, CDR1 KGHDR and CDR2 SFDVKD. This CDR3 comprises 12 residues. CDR3 loop: CATSDLGNIQYF. In DNA form, the CDR3 reads TGTGCCACCAGTGATTTGGGGAACATTCAGTACTTC.

This clonotype was counted between two and nine times. This rearrangement joins TRBV9 to TRBJ2-1; D is possibly TRBD1 (7 bases). CDR3 length: 17 amino acids. Trimming took 4 bases from V and 0 from J, leaving 17 bases between them. Germline V lookup: CDR1 SGDLS, CDR2 YYNGEE. This CDR3 reads CASSSFRQGGSYNEQFF. The CDR3 coding sequence is TGTGCCAGCAGCTCCTTTAGACAGGGAGGCTCCTACAATGAGCAGTTCTTC. The full variable domain, with the rest looked up from reference TRBV9 and TRBJ2-1, is DSGVTQTPKHLITATGQRVTLRCSPRSGDLSVYWYQQSLDQGLQFLIQYYNGEERAKGNILERFSAQQFPDLHSELNLSSLELGDSALYFCASSSFRQGGSYNEQFFGPGTRLTVL.

The chain's CDR3 is CATGGGSYEQYF. For the CDR3, the DNA is TGTGCCACCGGAGGAGGGTCCTACGAGCAGTACTTC. The chain uses TRBV3-1 and TRBJ2-7; D may be TRBD2 (6 bases). The germline gives CDR1 LGHDT, CDR2 YNNKEL (reference sequence). There are 12 residues in the CDR3. V was pared by 10 bases and J by 1 base, with 11 bases between.